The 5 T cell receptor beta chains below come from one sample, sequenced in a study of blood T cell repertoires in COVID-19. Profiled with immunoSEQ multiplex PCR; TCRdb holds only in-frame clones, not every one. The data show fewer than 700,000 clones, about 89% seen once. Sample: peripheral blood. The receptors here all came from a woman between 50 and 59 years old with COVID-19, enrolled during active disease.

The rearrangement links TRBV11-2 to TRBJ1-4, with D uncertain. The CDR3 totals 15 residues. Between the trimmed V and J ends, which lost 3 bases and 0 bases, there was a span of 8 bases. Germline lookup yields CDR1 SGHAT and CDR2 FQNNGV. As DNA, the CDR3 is TGTGCCAGCAGCTTGACACCTTCAACTAATGAAAAACTGTTTTTT. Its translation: CASSLTPSTNEKLFF.

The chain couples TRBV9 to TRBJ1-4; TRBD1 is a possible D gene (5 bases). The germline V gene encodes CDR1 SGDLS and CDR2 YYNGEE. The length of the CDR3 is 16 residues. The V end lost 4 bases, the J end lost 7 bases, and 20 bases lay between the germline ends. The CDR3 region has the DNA TGTGCCAGCAGCCCCGGGGGTGTGGGTCGCGCTGAAAAACTGTTTTTT. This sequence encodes CASSPGGVGRAEKLFF. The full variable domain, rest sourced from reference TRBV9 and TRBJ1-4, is DSGVTQTPKHLITATGQRVTLRCSPRSGDLSVYWYQQSLDQGLQFLIQYYNGEERAKGNILERFSAQQFPDLHSELNLSSLELGDSALYFCASSPGGVGRAEKLFFGSGTQLSVL.

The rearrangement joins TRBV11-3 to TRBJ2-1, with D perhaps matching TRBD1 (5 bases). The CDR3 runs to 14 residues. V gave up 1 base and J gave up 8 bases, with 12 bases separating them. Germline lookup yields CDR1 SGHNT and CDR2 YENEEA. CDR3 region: CASSLVGRDHEQFF. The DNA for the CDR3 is TGTGCCAGCAGCTTAGTGGGCAGGGATCATGAGCAGTTCTTC.

This chain's CDR3 is CASSSSSGDGYTF. The CDR3 nucleotides are TGTGCCAGCAGCTCCTCCTCAGGGGACGGCTACACCTTC. This chain joins TRBV11-2 and TRBJ1-2; D might be TRBD1 (6 bases). The CDR3 length is 13 residues. With 4 bases removed from V and 8 bases from J, the gap between germline ends came to 14 bases. Germline values: CDR1 SGHAT, CDR2 FQNNGV.

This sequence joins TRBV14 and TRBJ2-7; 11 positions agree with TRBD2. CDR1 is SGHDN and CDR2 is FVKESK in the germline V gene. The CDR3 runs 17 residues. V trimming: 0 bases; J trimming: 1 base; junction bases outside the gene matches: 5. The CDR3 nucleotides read TGTGCCAGCAGCCAAGACCCTAGACTAGCGGGGTCCTACGAGCAGTACTTC. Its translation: CASSQDPRLAGSYEQYF.